One and the same sample provided the 24 T cell receptor beta chains below, sequenced in a study of shared clonotypes between healthy human individuals. Assay: immunoSEQ multiplex PCR; the TCRdb copy retains only in-frame clones and omits some. The data hold some 2,100,000 clones, with approximately 96% observed a single time. The sample comprised naive CD4+ T cells sorted from blood. Indicated subset: CD45RA+ positively selected. These TCRs come from a young man in good health.

This rearrangement joins TRBV5-1 to TRBJ1-3, with 12 bases identical to TRBD1. The CDR3 has 18 amino acids. Trimming cost V 0 bases and J 4 bases; bases outside gene matches: 8. Germline CDR1 is SGHRS and CDR2 is YFSETQ. This CDR3 is CASSLVGQGARGGNTIYF. CDR3 nucleotides: TGCGCCAGCAGCTTGGTGGGACAGGGGGCCAGAGGCGGAAACACCATATATTTT.

The CDR3 DNA follows: TGTGCCATCAGTGGGACGGAGAGCTCCTACGAGCAGTACTTC. It yields the protein CAISGTESSYEQYF. The chain has TRBV10-3 and TRBJ2-7; D remains ambiguous. V was shortened by 4 bases and J by 0 bases, with 10 bases between the two germline ends. The CDR3 length is 14 residues. CDR1 is ENHRY, CDR2 SYGVKD, per germline.

The V gene is TRBV7-6, the J gene TRBJ1-1, with D perhaps TRBD1 (6 bases). Looked up from germline, CDR1 is SGHVS and CDR2 is FNYEAQ. The CDR3 length is 15 residues. Trimming cost V 3 bases and J 0 bases, with 11 bases left between them. CDR3 nucleotide sequence: TGTGCCAGCAGCTTCGCAGGGGACATGAACACTGAAGCTTTCTTT. Translating it yields CASSFAGDMNTEAFF.

The chain couples TRBV5-1 to TRBJ2-3; D is perhaps TRBD1 (7 bases). CDR1 and CDR2 from the germline V gene are SGHRS and YFSETQ. The CDR3 runs to 15 residues. The V end was cut by 0 bases, the J end by 6 bases, with 14 bases between. The CDR3 nucleotides are TGCGCCAGCAGCTTGGACAGGGGCCGGGGGGATACGCAGTATTTT. Translated, it gives CASSLDRGRGDTQYF.

About this clone itself: This same CDR3 is encoded by further DNA sequences in the sample. The rearrangement uses TRBV2 and TRBJ1-6, with 9 bases aligning to TRBD1. CDR1 and CDR2 from the germline V gene are SNHLY and FYNNEI. J gave up 9 bases and V 6 bases, and 3 bases lay outside the gene matches. The CDR3 totals 13 residues. This CDR3 is CASRGTGPSPLHF. In nucleotides, the CDR3 is TGTGCCAGCAGGGGGACAGGGCCTTCACCCCTCCACTTT.

This clone was observed a single time. The rearrangement links TRBV27 to TRBJ1-5; 11 nucleotides agree with TRBD1. CDR1 is MNHEY, CDR2 SMNVEV, per germline (reference sequence). Trimming cost V 2 bases and J 2 bases; bases outside gene matches: 2. The CDR3 consists of 16 residues. The chain's CDR3 is CASSLGTGGGNQPQHF. CDR3 DNA sequence: TGTGCCAGCAGTTTAGGGACAGGGGGTGGCAATCAGCCCCAGCATTTT.

The gene calls are TRBV28 and TRBJ1-5; TRBD1 matches at 9 bases. From germline, CDR1 is MDHEN and CDR2 SYDVKM. There are 16 residues in the CDR3. With V trimmed by 6 bases and J by 6 bases, 12 bases remained unmatched. The CDR3 sequence is CASSYPWDREGQPQHF. The CDR3 nucleotides read TGTGCCAGCAGCTATCCCTGGGACAGGGAAGGTCAGCCCCAGCATTTT.

Comment on this clone: Additional DNA sequences in this sample encode the identical CDR3. The gene calls are TRBV6-6 and TRBJ2-7; D is ambiguous. The CDR3 runs to 13 residues. Trimming left V 0 bases short and J 2 bases short, with 5 bases between. The germline V gene encodes CDR1 MNHNY and CDR2 SVGAGI (reference sequence). The CDR3: CASSYSRAYEQYF. CDR3 DNA: TGTGCCAGCAGTTACTCGCGAGCCTACGAGCAGTACTTC.

The rearrangement uses TRBV19 and TRBJ1-2; 8 nucleotides agree with TRBD1. Germline CDR1 reads LNHDA; CDR2 reads SQIVND (reference sequence). Unmatched junction bases numbered 11, after V lost 0 bases and J lost 8 bases. CDR3 size: 16 residues. The CDR3 region has the DNA TGTGCCAGTAGTATAGATCACGGACAGGGATGGGCGGGCTACACCTTC. It translates to CASSIDHGQGWAGYTF.

The chain is built from TRBV7-2 and TRBJ2-5; 8 nucleotides align to TRBD2. The junction had 11 bases not matched to a gene; V was cut back by 6 bases and J by 5 bases. This CDR3 is 15 amino acids long. Germline V gene lookup returns CDR1 SGHTA and CDR2 FQGNSA. CDR3 in DNA: TGTGCCAGCAGACCACCGGGACTAGTCGGGGAGACCCAGTACTTC. Its translation: CASRPPGLVGETQYF.

On this clone: The sample carries other DNA sequences with the same CDR3. This chain joins TRBV28 and TRBJ2-7; D ambiguous. Germline loops: CDR1 MDHEN, CDR2 SYDVKM. Trimming shortened V by 3 bases and J by 3 bases, and 3 bases separated the two germline ends. The CDR3 runs to 11 residues. The CDR3 loop reads CASSLGYEQYF. Written as DNA, the CDR3 is TGTGCCAGCAGTTTGGGCTACGAGCAGTACTTC.

The chain has TRBV6-6 and TRBJ2-2, with a weak D call TRBD2 (6 bases). CDR1 and CDR2 (germline): MNHNY, SVGAGI (reference sequence). The V end lost 6 bases, the J end lost 4 bases, and 15 bases lay between the germline ends. This CDR3 comprises 15 residues. This CDR3 is CASRPPAGSTGELFF. The DNA of the CDR3 is TGTGCCAGCAGACCCCCCGCGGGAAGCACCGGGGAGCTGTTTTTT.

The chain is built from TRBV15 and TRBJ2-1, with D perhaps matching TRBD2 (6 bases). The CDR3 runs 15 residues. Germline V CDR1 and CDR2: LNHNV, YYDKDF (reference sequence). V was clipped by 5 bases and J by 4 bases, with 15 bases between them. The CDR3 reads CATSGTSRAYNEQFF. CDR3 in DNA: TGTGCCACCAGCGGTACTAGCCGGGCATACAATGAGCAGTTCTTC.

This sequence joins TRBV18 and TRBJ1-1; 8 bases line up with TRBD1. The CDR3 totals 14 residues. Per the germline V gene, CDR1 is KGHSH and CDR2 is LQKENI. The junction had 9 bases not matched to a gene; V was cut back by 6 bases and J by 6 bases. This chain's CDR3 is CASSSDRVSAEAFF. CDR3 nucleotide sequence: TGTGCCAGCTCCTCGGACAGGGTAAGCGCTGAAGCTTTCTTT.

The J gene is TRBJ2-3, the V gene TRBV15; TRBD1 might be the D (6 bases). CDR1 and CDR2 from the germline V gene are LNHNV and YYDKDF (reference sequence). The CDR3 length is 13 residues. V gave up 5 bases and J gave up 8 bases, with 14 bases separating them. The CDR3 nucleotides read TGTGCCACCAGCGGACACAGGGCTGGTACGCAGTATTTT. Translating gives CATSGHRAGTQYF.

The V call is TRBV9, the J call TRBJ2-2, with a possible D match to TRBD1 (6 bases). V lost 4 bases, J lost 6 bases, and 10 bases lay in between. CDR3 length: 13 residues. Germline CDR1 is SGDLS and CDR2 is YYNGEE. The CDR3 DNA sequence: TGTGCCAGCAGCAACAGGGATCCCGGGGAGCTGTTTTTT. This codes for CASSNRDPGELFF.

The count of this clone is one. This chain links TRBV25-1 with TRBJ2-3; D unclear. The CDR3 has 15 amino acids. The V gene lost 3 bases and the J gene lost 0 bases, with 10 bases spanning the gap. Germline V gene lookup returns CDR1 MGHDK and CDR2 SYGVNS. The CDR3 protein is CASSDERSSTDTQYF. The CDR3 DNA sequence: TGTGCCAGCAGTGATGAAAGATCTAGCACAGATACGCAGTATTTT.

V usage is TRBV9 and J usage is TRBJ2-3; 11 bases align to TRBD2. Germline loops: CDR1 SGDLS, CDR2 YYNGEE. The CDR3 consists of 17 residues. Germline trimming cut 3 bases from V and 1 base from J; bases unmatched to any gene: 7. CDR3 residues: CASSGSPLAGGTDTQYF. The CDR3 nucleotides read TGTGCCAGCAGCGGCTCACCACTAGCGGGGGGCACAGATACGCAGTATTTT.

In the case of this clone: The same CDR3 arises from other DNA sequences in this sample as well. The chain uses TRBV5-1 and TRBJ2-5; TRBD1 agrees at 8 bases. The CDR3 contains 14 residues. From germline, CDR1 is SGHRS and CDR2 YFSETQ. Trimming at V came to 0 bases and at J to 5 bases, leaving 3 bases not matched to a gene. In nucleotides, the CDR3 is TGCGCCAGCAGCTTGGAGCAGGGGGCGGAGACCCAGTACTTC. It specifies CASSLEQGAETQYF.

The chain is built from TRBV6-5 and TRBJ2-2; TRBD2 is a possible D gene (5 bases). CDR1 is MNHEY, CDR2 SVGAGI, per germline. The CDR3 is 13 residues long. This chain's CDR3 is CGTGILNTGELFF. The CDR3 DNA reads as TGTGGAACGGGGATTTTGAACACCGGGGAGCTGTTTTTT.

The rearrangement links TRBV9 to TRBJ2-1; the D call may be TRBD1 or TRBD2 (5 bases each). CDR1 and CDR2 from the germline V gene are SGDLS and YYNGEE. The V end lost 2 bases, the J end lost 9 bases, and 21 bases lay between the germline ends. The CDR3 has 16 residues. The CDR3 spells CASSVGWGMLGGEQFF. The CDR3 DNA sequence: TGTGCCAGCAGCGTCGGATGGGGGATGTTAGGAGGTGAGCAGTTCTTC.

The rearrangement uses TRBV28 and TRBJ2-2; possibly TRBD1 for D (5 bases). Germline assignment: CDR1 MDHEN and CDR2 SYDVKM. The CDR3 extends over 14 amino acids. V gave up 3 bases and J gave up 7 bases, with 12 bases separating them. The CDR3 sequence: CASSFQGFGGELFF. For the CDR3, the DNA is TGTGCCAGCAGTTTCCAGGGTTTCGGCGGGGAGCTGTTTTTT.

Worth noting for this clone: The sample carries other DNA sequences with the same CDR3. V and J are TRBV30 and TRBJ2-7, with 9 nucleotides matching TRBD1. V shed 5 bases and J 1 base; nucleotides not matched to a gene: 3. Per the germline V gene, CDR1 is GTSNPN and CDR2 is SVGIG (reference sequence). The CDR3 is 13 residues long. CDR3: CAWGTGTSYEQYF. The CDR3 DNA is TGTGCCTGGGGGACAGGGACGTCCTACGAGCAGTACTTC.

The V call is TRBV9, the J call TRBJ2-7, with 8 bases aligning to TRBD2. Germline CDR1 is SGDLS and CDR2 is YYNGEE. This CDR3 spans 15 amino acids. The trim removed 4 bases at V and 6 bases at J, leaving 12 bases unmatched. CDR3 sequence reads: CASSPPGTSSLEQYF. CDR3 DNA: TGTGCCAGCAGCCCCCCCGGGACTAGTTCGCTCGAGCAGTACTTC.